This TCR beta chain derives from a study of glioma-infiltrating T cells. On this clonotype: The germline gene is not matched at one end of the junction; a read error may be the cause.

Amplification of TCR alpha and beta CDR3 regions from RNA used iRepertoire nested multiplex PCR. Input was about 95-400 ng of tissue mRNA or PBMC total RNA. TCRdb ran MiXCR on the multiplex PCR reads and lists one entry per CDR3 protein. This table has around 180,000 distinct CDR3 sequences, around 40% appearing once. The germline V gene encodes CDR1 SGHDN and CDR2 FVKESK. This CDR3 spans 15 amino acids. The receptor was derived from a human donor with low-grade glioma or glioblastoma, undergoing nonglioma brain surgery, or in good health (not recorded which). The genes are TRBV14 and TRBJ1-1; D is perhaps TRBD1 (6 bases). Specimen: glioma tissue, nonneoplastic brain tissue, or PBMCs (not recorded which). CDR3: CASRQASGVLTEAFF. The CDR3 DNA sequence: TGTGCCAGCAGACAAGCGTCAGGGGTTCTGACTGAAGCTTTCTTT.